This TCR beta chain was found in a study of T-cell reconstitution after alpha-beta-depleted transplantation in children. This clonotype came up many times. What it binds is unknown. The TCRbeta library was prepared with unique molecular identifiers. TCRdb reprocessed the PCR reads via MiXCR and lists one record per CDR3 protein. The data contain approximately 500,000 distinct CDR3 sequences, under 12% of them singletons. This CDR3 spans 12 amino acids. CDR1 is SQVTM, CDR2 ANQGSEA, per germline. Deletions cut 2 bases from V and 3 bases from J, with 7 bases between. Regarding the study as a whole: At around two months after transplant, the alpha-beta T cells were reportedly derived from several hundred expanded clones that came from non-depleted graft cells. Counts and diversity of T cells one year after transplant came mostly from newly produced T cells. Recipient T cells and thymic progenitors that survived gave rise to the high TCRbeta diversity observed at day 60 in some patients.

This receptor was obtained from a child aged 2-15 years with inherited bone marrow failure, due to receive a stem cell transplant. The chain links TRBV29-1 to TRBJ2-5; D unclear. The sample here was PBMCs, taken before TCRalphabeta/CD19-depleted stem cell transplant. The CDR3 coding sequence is TGCAGCGTTGAACGGTCAGAAGAGACCCAGTACTTC. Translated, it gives CSVERSEETQYF.